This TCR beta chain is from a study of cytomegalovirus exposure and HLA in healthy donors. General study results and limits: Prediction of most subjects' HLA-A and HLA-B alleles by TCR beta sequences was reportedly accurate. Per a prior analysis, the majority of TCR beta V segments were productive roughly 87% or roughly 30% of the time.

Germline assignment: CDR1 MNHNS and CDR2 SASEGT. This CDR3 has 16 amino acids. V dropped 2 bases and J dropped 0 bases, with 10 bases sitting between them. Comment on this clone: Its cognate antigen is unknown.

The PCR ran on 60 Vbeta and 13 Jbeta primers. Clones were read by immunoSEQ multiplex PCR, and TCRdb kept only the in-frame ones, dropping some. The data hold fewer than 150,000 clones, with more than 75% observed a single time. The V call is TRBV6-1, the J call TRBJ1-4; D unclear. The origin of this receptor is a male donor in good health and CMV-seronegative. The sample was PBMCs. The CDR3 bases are TGTGCCAGCAGTGAATCCCCCCTTGCAACTAATGAAAAACTGTTTTTT. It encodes CASSESPLATNEKLFF.